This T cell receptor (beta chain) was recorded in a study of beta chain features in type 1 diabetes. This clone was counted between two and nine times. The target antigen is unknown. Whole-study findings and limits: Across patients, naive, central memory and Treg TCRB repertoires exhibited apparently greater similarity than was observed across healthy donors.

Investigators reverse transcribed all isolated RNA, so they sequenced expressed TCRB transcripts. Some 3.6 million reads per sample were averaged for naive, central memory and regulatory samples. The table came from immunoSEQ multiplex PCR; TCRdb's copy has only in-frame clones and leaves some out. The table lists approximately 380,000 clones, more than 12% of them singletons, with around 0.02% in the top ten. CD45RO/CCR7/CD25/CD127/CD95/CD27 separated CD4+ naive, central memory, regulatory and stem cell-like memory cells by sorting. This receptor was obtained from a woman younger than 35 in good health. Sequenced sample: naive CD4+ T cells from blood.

The CDR3 sequence: CASSQKGTSGTSTDTQYF. The CDR3 DNA sequence: TGCGCCAGCAGCCAAAAGGGGACTAGCGGAACTAGCACAGATACGCAGTATTTT. V and J are TRBV4-1 and TRBJ2-3; TRBD2 aligns across 11 bases. This CDR3 has 18 residues. Germline V gene sequence: CDR1 MGHRA, CDR2 YSYEKL. Trimming removed 2 bases from V and 0 bases from J; junction bases left unmatched: 7.